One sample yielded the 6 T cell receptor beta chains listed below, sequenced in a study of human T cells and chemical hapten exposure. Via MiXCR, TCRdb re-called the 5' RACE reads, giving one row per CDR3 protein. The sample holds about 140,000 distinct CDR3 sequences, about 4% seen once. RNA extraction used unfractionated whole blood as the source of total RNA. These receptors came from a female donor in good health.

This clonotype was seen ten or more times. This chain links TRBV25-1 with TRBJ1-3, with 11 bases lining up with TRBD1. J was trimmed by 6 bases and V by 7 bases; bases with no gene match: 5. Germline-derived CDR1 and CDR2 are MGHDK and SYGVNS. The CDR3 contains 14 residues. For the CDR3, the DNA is TGTGCCAGCATGGGACAGGGGGTTCCAAACACCATATATTTT. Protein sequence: CASMGQGVPNTIYF.

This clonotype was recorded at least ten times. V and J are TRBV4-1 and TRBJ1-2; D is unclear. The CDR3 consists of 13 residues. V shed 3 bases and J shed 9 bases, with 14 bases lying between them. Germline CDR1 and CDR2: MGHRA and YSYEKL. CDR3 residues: CASSHFTEPRYTF. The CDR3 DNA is TGCGCCAGCAGCCATTTCACTGAGCCGCGCTACACCTTC.

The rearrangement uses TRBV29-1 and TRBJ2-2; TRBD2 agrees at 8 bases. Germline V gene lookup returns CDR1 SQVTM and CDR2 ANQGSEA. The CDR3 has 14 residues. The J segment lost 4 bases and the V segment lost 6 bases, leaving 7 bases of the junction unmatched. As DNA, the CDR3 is TGCAGCGTGGGGACTAGGGTTGGCACCGGGGAGCTGTTTTTT. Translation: CSVGTRVGTGELFF.

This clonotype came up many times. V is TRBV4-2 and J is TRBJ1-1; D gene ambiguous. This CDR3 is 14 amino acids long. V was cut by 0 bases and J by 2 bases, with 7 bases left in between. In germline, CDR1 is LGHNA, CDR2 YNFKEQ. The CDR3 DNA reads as TGTGCCAGCAGCCAAGATACAGCCAACACTGAAGCTTTCTTT. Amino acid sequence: CASSQDTANTEAFF.

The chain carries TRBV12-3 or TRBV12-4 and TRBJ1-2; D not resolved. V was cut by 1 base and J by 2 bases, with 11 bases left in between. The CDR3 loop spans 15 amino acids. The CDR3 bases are TGTGCCAGCAGTTTAGGGGCAGGTTCAAACTATGGCTACACCTTC. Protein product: CASSLGAGSNYGYTF.

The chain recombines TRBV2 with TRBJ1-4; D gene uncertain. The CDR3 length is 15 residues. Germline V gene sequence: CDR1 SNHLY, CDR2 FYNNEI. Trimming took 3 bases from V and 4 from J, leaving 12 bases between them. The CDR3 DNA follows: TGTGCCAGCAGTGACGGGTCTGGTTGTAATGAAAAACTGTTTTTT. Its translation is CASSDGSGCNEKLFF.